This TCR beta chain was documented in a study of blood T cell repertoires in COVID-19. Study details: Sites across the United States, Italy and Spain contributed samples from acute and convalescent COVID-19. T cells, B-cell-depleted T cells, or PBMCs supplied cDNA or gDNA.

As processed by the authors: From reference gene primer amplification, estimates of nucleated cell counts were derived. The repertoire was sequenced with immunoSEQ multiplex PCR; TCRdb's copy has only in-frame clones and lacks some. V and J calls and clone size are those listed in that table; D and trimming were worked out from the DNA. The sample yields about 270,000 clones, around 86% seen once. The CDR3 contains 13 residues. V gave up 8 bases and J gave up 8 bases, with 15 bases separating them. Germline CDR1 LNHDA, CDR2 SQIVND (reference sequence). This rearrangement joins TRBV19 to TRBJ1-4; D is perhaps TRBD1 (5 bases). This TCR derives from a woman in her sixties or seventies who had recovered from COVID-19. The sample was peripheral blood. The DNA for the CDR3 is TGTGCCAGTCGACAGTTGGCAGGGGAAAAACTGTTTTTT. Translating gives CASRQLAGEKLFF.